What follows are 30 T cell receptor beta chains derived from one specimen sequenced in a study of blood T cell repertoires in COVID-19. This table comes from immunoSEQ multiplex PCR, and its TCRdb copy is limited to in-frame clones, with some not included. Here the sample spans under 300,000 clones, 89% being singletons. The source material was peripheral blood. All receptors come from a woman between 40 and 55 years old who had recovered from COVID-19.

J is TRBJ2-1 and V is TRBV27; 11 positions match TRBD2. The germline V gene has CDR1 MNHEY and CDR2 SMNVEV (reference sequence). The length of the CDR3 is 16 residues. The V segment lost 6 bases and the J segment 0 bases; nucleotides outside the gene matches: 4. CDR3 sequence: CASRSLAGASYNEQFF. The CDR3, as DNA: TGTGCCAGCAGATCACTAGCGGGAGCCTCCTACAATGAGCAGTTCTTC.

The chain links TRBV9 to TRBJ1-1; 9 nucleotides agree with TRBD1. Germline values: CDR1 SGDLS, CDR2 YYNGEE. This CDR3 spans 15 amino acids. The V gene end was trimmed by 0 bases and the J gene end by 1 base; junction bases not matched to a gene: 1. CDR3 loop: CASSVGGQGNTEAFF. The CDR3 DNA is TGTGCCAGCAGCGTAGGGGGACAGGGGAACACTGAAGCTTTCTTT.

The V gene is TRBV7-9, the J gene TRBJ2-1, with a weak D call TRBD1 (6 bases). This CDR3 is 15 amino acids long. The germline V gene has CDR1 SEHNR and CDR2 FQNEAQ (reference sequence). V was pared by 2 bases and J by 8 bases, with 16 bases between. CDR3 bases: TGTGCCAGCAGCTTACGCGAGGGGGATTGGGATGAGCAGTTCTTC. Translated, it gives CASSLREGDWDEQFF.

The rearrangement links TRBV14 to TRBJ1-2; no reliable D call. Trimming shortened V by 3 bases and J by 1 base, and 12 bases separated the two germline ends. The CDR3 is 15 residues long. The germline V gene encodes CDR1 SGHDN and CDR2 FVKESK. The CDR3 spells CASSHIDGSNYGYTF. CDR3 coding DNA: TGTGCCAGCAGCCACATCGACGGGAGTAACTATGGCTACACCTTC.

The V and J genes are TRBV5-1 and TRBJ2-2; 8 positions match TRBD2. The CDR3 consists of 15 residues. The trim removed 5 bases at V and 1 base at J, leaving 4 bases unmatched. Germline V gene sequence: CDR1 SGHRS, CDR2 YFSETQ. The CDR3 region is CASSLLAGNTGELFF. CDR3 coding DNA: TGCGCCAGCAGTCTCCTAGCGGGGAACACCGGGGAGCTGTTTTTT.

The chain combines TRBV19 with TRBJ1-4; 7 positions agree with TRBD1. J was trimmed by 2 bases and V by 7 bases; bases with no gene match: 4. CDR1 LNHDA and CDR2 SQIVND come from the germline V gene (reference sequence). There are 14 residues in the CDR3. CDR3 loop: CASTTGWTNEKLFF. The CDR3 DNA reads TGTGCCAGTACGACAGGGTGGACTAATGAAAAACTGTTTTTT.

The chain employs TRBV5-1 and TRBJ2-1; TRBD2 matches 8 bases. Germline CDR1 is SGHRS and CDR2 is YFSETQ. V shed 0 bases, J shed 8 bases, and the junction held 7 bases outside the gene matches. CDR3 length: 15 residues. DNA of the CDR3: TGCGCCAGCAGCTTGGCCGTAGCGGGAAGGGATGAGCAGTTCTTC. Its protein product is CASSLAVAGRDEQFF.

The rearrangement joins TRBV7-3 to TRBJ2-7, with 10 positions matching TRBD2. There are 17 residues in the CDR3. The germline V gene encodes CDR1 SGHTA and CDR2 FQGTGA. Losses at the gene ends were 7 bases for V and 2 bases for J; bases not matched to a gene: 14. This CDR3 is CASTPEAGGPMTYEQYF. The DNA for the CDR3 is TGTGCCAGCACGCCAGAAGCGGGAGGGCCCATGACCTACGAGCAGTACTTC.

This clone was observed a single time. This chain joins TRBV5-1 and TRBJ2-7; 12 bases align to TRBD2. Germline V lookup: CDR1 SGHRS, CDR2 YFSETQ. The V gene end was trimmed by 7 bases and the J gene end by 2 bases; junction bases not matched to a gene: 4. The CDR3 runs to 14 residues. For the CDR3, the DNA is TGCGCCAGCCGGACTAGCGGGATAACCTACGAGCAGTACTTC. This sequence encodes CASRTSGITYEQYF. The full variable domain, completed using reference TRBV5-1 and TRBJ2-7, is KAGVTQTPRYLIKTRGQQVTLSCSPISGHRSVSWYQQTPGQGLQFLFEYFSETQRNKGNFPGRFSGRQFSNSRSEMNVSTLELGDSALYLCASRTSGITYEQYFGPGTRLTVT.

This chain uses TRBV19 with TRBJ1-1; 8 nucleotides match TRBD1. Germline loops: CDR1 LNHDA, CDR2 SQIVND (reference sequence). There are 13 residues in the CDR3. V was clipped by 6 bases and J by 5 bases; unmatched bases: 5. The DNA of the CDR3 is TGTGCCAGTAGCAGACAGGGGAGGACTGAAGCTTTCTTT. Translated: CASSRQGRTEAFF.

This rearrangement joins TRBV7-9 to TRBJ1-3, with 9 bases lining up with TRBD1. This CDR3 is built from 15 residues. V shed 6 bases, J shed 8 bases, and the junction held 11 bases outside the gene matches. Germline lookup yields CDR1 SEHNR and CDR2 FQNEAQ (reference sequence). The CDR3: CASSSGRDRADTIYF. CDR3 sequence (DNA): TGTGCCAGCAGTTCTGGGCGGGACAGGGCAGACACCATATATTTT.

The V call is TRBV3-1 (or the pseudogene TRBV3-2), the J call TRBJ1-1; TRBD1 is a possible D gene (5 bases). This CDR3 contains 14 residues. Trimming removed 4 bases from V and 1 base from J, with 10 bases in between. Germline CDR1 reads LGHDT; CDR2 reads YNNKEL (reference sequence). The CDR3 reads CASSLGLQNTEAFF. The CDR3 coding sequence is TGTGCCAGCAGCCTGGGGCTCCAGAACACTGAAGCTTTCTTT.

The rearrangement joins TRBV28 to TRBJ2-3; D uncertain. The V and J ends lost 3 bases and 5 bases respectively, with 9 bases between them. Germline values: CDR1 MDHEN, CDR2 SYDVKM. The CDR3 has 13 residues. The CDR3 here is CASSFSVEDTQYF. Here the CDR3 DNA reads TGTGCCAGCAGTTTCAGTGTTGAAGATACGCAGTATTTT.

The chain combines TRBV5-4 with TRBJ2-5, with 7 positions matching TRBD2. Germline lookup yields CDR1 SGHNT and CDR2 YYREEE (reference sequence). The V and J ends lost 1 base and 5 bases, in that order; junction bases with no gene match: 14. The CDR3 loop spans 17 amino acids. DNA of the CDR3: TGTGCCAGCAGCTTGATTGGGTGGGCGGGAGATAAGGAGACCCAGTACTTC. Translation: CASSLIGWAGDKETQYF. Based on the CDR3 plus reference TRBV5-4 and TRBJ2-5, the full variable domain is ETGVTQSPTHLIKTRGQQVTLRCSSQSGHNTVSWYQQALGQGPQFIFQYYREEENGRGNFPPRFSGLQFPNYSSELNVNALELDDSALYLCASSLIGWAGDKETQYFGPGTRLLVL.

This chain uses TRBV7-3 with TRBJ2-7; 7 nucleotides match TRBD1. Looked up from germline, CDR1 is SGHTA and CDR2 is FQGTGA. There are 15 residues in the CDR3. V was pared by 5 bases and J by 1 base, with 8 bases of the junction left unmatched. The CDR3 loop is CASSPGQSRSYEQYF. The CDR3 coding sequence is TGTGCCAGCAGCCCGGGACAGTCGAGGTCCTACGAGCAGTACTTC.

This chain uses TRBV10-1 with TRBJ2-7; D is undetermined. Germline CDR1 is WNHNN and CDR2 is SYGVQD (reference sequence). The ends were cut back, 3 bases at V and 4 bases at J, with 4 bases in the middle. CDR3 length: 11 residues. The CDR3 protein is CASSDNYEQYF. CDR3 coding DNA: TGCGCCAGCAGTGATAATTACGAGCAGTACTTC.

The chain employs TRBV11-1 and TRBJ2-1; 14 bases fit TRBD2. J lost 15 bases, V lost 1 base, and 5 bases had no gene match. CDR1 and CDR2 (germline): SGHAT, FQDESV (reference sequence). This CDR3 is 14 amino acids long. The CDR3 DNA sequence: TGTGCCAGCAGCTTAGGGACTAGCGGGAGGAGGCCGTTCTTC. Protein sequence: CASSLGTSGRRPFF.

The chain carries TRBV13 and TRBJ2-7, with D perhaps matching TRBD2 (6 bases). The V gene's germline CDR1 is PRHDT and CDR2 FYEKMQ (reference sequence). The ends were cut back, 5 bases at V and 4 bases at J, with 12 bases in the middle. This CDR3 comprises 13 residues. The CDR3 is CASSHGRSYEQYF. The CDR3 region has the DNA TGTGCCAGCAGCCACGGGAGATCGTACGAGCAGTACTTC.

In this sample, this clone turned up a few times. The V call is TRBV6-6, the J call TRBJ2-5; 7 bases match TRBD2. With V trimmed by 6 bases and J by 5 bases, 12 bases remained unmatched. Germline assignment: CDR1 MNHNY and CDR2 SVGAGI (reference sequence). This CDR3 is 15 amino acids long. This CDR3 is CASRNSGEGWETQYF. Here the CDR3 DNA reads TGTGCCAGCAGGAACAGCGGGGAGGGGTGGGAGACCCAGTACTTC.

This clone was found once. This chain joins TRBV18 and TRBJ2-3, with 7 positions matching TRBD2. Germline V lookup: CDR1 KGHSH, CDR2 LQKENI. The V gene end was trimmed by 8 bases and the J gene end by 0 bases; junction bases not matched to a gene: 5. CDR3 length: 14 amino acids. The chain's CDR3 is CASTLAASTDTQYF. DNA for the CDR3: TGTGCCAGCACCCTAGCGGCTAGCACAGATACGCAGTATTTT.

The chain carries TRBV29-1 and TRBJ2-3; perhaps TRBD2 as D (6 bases). CDR1 is SQVTM and CDR2 is ANQGSEA in the germline V gene. This CDR3 comprises 12 residues. Between the trimmed V and J ends, which lost 3 bases and 3 bases, there was a span of 7 bases. CDR3 sequence: CSVEEGTDTQYF. The CDR3, as DNA: TGCAGCGTTGAGGAGGGAACAGATACGCAGTATTTT.

The V and J genes are TRBV25-1 and TRBJ2-7; 7 bases are shared with TRBD1. Germline V gene lookup returns CDR1 MGHDK and CDR2 SYGVNS. There are 16 residues in the CDR3. Trimming at V came to 1 base and at J to 6 bases, leaving 12 bases not matched to a gene. This CDR3 is CASSEWGNGQATEQYF. DNA of the CDR3: TGTGCCAGCAGTGAATGGGGTAACGGACAGGCCACCGAGCAGTACTTC.

In DNA, the CDR3 is TGTGCCAGCAGTTACAGTAGCGGATTCACAGATACGCAGTATTTT. It codes for CASSYSSGFTDTQYF. J is TRBJ2-3 and V is TRBV6-5; D perhaps matches TRBD2 (6 bases). Germline assignment: CDR1 MNHEY and CDR2 SVGAGI. Trimming stripped 2 bases from V and 2 bases from J, with 11 bases between. The CDR3 runs to 15 residues.

The rearrangement uses TRBV19 and TRBJ2-7; 14 bases are a match to TRBD2. The V segment lost 8 bases and the J segment 6 bases; nucleotides outside the gene matches: 6. This CDR3 spans 14 amino acids. The germline V gene has CDR1 LNHDA and CDR2 SQIVND (reference sequence). CDR3 in DNA: TGTGCCAGTTCGGTGGGACTAGCGGGAGTCGAGCAGTACTTC. Amino acid sequence: CASSVGLAGVEQYF.

The rearrangement links TRBV18 to TRBJ1-2; a weak D match, TRBD1 (6 bases). Germline CDR1 reads KGHSH; CDR2 reads LQKENI. The CDR3 loop spans 15 amino acids. Trimming stripped 1 base from V and 0 bases from J, with 9 bases between. CDR3 region: CASSPQGESNYGYTF. CDR3 nucleotides: TGTGCCAGCTCACCACAGGGGGAGTCTAACTATGGCTACACCTTC.

V is TRBV18 and J is TRBJ2-2; tentative D call: TRBD1 (5 bases). The CDR3 covers 17 residues. V dropped 5 bases and J dropped 2 bases, with 18 bases sitting between them. Germline V gene lookup returns CDR1 KGHSH and CDR2 LQKENI. The CDR3 is CASSYKIGQGNTGELFF. The CDR3 bases are TGTGCCAGCTCATACAAAATTGGACAAGGAAACACCGGGGAGCTGTTTTTT.

The genes are TRBV23-1 and TRBJ1-4; D is possibly TRBD1 (5 bases). TRBV23-1 falls under the ORF class, with uncertain function. V was cut by 7 bases and J by 11 bases, with 14 bases left in between. The length of the CDR3 is 12 residues. CDR3 loop: CASTPRGFKLFF. As DNA, the CDR3 is TGCGCCAGCACCCCAAGGGGTTTTAAACTGTTTTTT.

This sequence joins TRBV19 and TRBJ1-3; D not certain. The CDR3 is 15 amino acids. V lost 1 base and J 0 bases, leaving 7 bases between the germline ends. CDR1 is LNHDA, CDR2 SQIVND, per germline (reference sequence). In DNA form, the CDR3 reads TGTGCCAGTAGTATAGTCGGGGTCTCTGGAAACACCATATATTTT. Residues: CASSIVGVSGNTIYF.

The chain carries TRBV6-5 and TRBJ2-7, with 8 positions matching TRBD2. Losses at the gene ends were 11 bases for V and 6 bases for J; bases not matched to a gene: 12. This CDR3 is built from 13 residues. Per germline, CDR1 MNHEY and CDR2 SVGAGI. CDR3 loop: CAGGGGLVGEQYF. The CDR3 nucleotides read TGTGCCGGTGGCGGGGGGCTGGTAGGCGAGCAGTACTTC.

The chain has TRBV25-1 and TRBJ1-3; TRBD1 is a possible D gene (5 bases). The V end was cut by 5 bases, the J end by 4 bases, with 9 bases between. Looked up from germline, CDR1 is MGHDK and CDR2 is SYGVNS. CDR3 length: 13 residues. The DNA for the CDR3 is TGTGCCAGCAGTTGGGGGGTCGGAAACACCATATATTTT. This sequence encodes CASSWGVGNTIYF. Looking up the rest from reference TRBV25-1 and TRBJ1-3 gives the full variable domain: EADIYQTPRYLVIGTGKKITLECSQTMGHDKMYWYQQDPGMELHLIHYSYGVNSTEKGDLSSESTVSRIRTEHFPLTLESARPSHTSQYLCASSWGVGNTIYFGEGSWLTVV.